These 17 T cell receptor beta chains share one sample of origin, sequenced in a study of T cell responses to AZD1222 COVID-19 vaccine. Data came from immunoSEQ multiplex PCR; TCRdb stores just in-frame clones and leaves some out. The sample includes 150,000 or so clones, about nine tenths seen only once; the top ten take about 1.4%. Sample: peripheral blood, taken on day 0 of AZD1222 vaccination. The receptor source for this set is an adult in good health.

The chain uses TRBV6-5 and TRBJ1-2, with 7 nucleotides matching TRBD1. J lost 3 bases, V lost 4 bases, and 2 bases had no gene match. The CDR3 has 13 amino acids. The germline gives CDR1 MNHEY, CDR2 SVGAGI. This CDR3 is CASSWDRDYGYTF. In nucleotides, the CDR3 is TGTGCCAGCAGTTGGGACAGAGACTATGGCTACACCTTC.

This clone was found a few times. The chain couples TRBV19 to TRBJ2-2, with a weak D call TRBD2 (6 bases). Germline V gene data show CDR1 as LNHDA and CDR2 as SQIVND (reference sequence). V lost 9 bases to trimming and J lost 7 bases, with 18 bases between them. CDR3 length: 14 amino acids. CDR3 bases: TGTGCCAGCAACTCCGGGACTTCTGTCGGGGAGCTGTTTTTT. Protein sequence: CASNSGTSVGELFF.

This CDR3 reads CASSLNQEKYGYTF. The CDR3 DNA follows: TGTGCCAGCAGCTTAAACCAGGAGAAGTATGGCTACACCTTC. This chain connects TRBV11-1 to TRBJ1-2; D is unresolved. Trimming cost V 2 bases and J 5 bases, with 12 bases left between them. Germline V CDR1 and CDR2: SGHAT, FQDESV (reference sequence). The CDR3 runs 14 residues.

CDR3: CASSQNLAGAGETQYF. The CDR3 DNA reads TGTGCCAGCAGCCAAAATCTAGCGGGGGCGGGAGAGACCCAGTACTTC. The chain couples TRBV3-1 (or the pseudogene TRBV3-2) to TRBJ2-5; 10 positions match TRBD2. This CDR3 has 16 amino acids. The V gene's germline CDR1 is LGHDT and CDR2 YNNKEL (reference sequence). V shed 2 bases, J shed 4 bases, and the junction held 7 bases outside the gene matches.

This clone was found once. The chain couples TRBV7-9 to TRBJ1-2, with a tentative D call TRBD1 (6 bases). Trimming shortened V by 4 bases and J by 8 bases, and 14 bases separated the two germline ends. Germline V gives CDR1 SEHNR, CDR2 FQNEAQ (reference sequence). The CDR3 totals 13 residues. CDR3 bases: TGTGCCAGCAGCTCGTCAGGGGTCTGGGGCTACACCTTC. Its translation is CASSSSGVWGYTF.

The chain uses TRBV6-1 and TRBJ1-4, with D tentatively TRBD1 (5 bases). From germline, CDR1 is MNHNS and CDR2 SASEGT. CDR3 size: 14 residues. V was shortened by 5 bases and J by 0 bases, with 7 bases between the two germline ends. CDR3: CASSWGATNEKLFF. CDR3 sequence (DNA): TGTGCCAGCAGTTGGGGGGCAACTAATGAAAAACTGTTTTTT.

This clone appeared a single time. CDR3 region: CASSSTGGDYGYTF. The CDR3 nucleotides are TGTGCCAGCAGCTCAACAGGGGGCGACTATGGCTACACCTTC. This chain connects TRBV7-3 to TRBJ1-2, with 9 bases identical to TRBD1. CDR3 length equals 14 residues. The germline V gene has CDR1 SGHTA and CDR2 FQGTGA. Unmatched junction bases numbered 3, after V lost 4 bases and J lost 3 bases.

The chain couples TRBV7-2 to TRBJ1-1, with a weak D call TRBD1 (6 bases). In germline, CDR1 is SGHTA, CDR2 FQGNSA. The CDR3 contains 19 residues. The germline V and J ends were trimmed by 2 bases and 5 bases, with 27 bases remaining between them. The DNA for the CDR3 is TGTGCCAGCAGCTTAAGGGGGTCCTTTCTATCTAGGTCCGGGACTGAAGCTTTCTTT. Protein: CASSLRGSFLSRSGTEAFF.

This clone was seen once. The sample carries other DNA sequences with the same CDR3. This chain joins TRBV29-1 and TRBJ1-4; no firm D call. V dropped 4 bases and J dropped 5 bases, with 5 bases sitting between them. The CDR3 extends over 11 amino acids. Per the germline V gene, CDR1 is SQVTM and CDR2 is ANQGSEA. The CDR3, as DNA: TGCAGCGTTGGGCAGAATGAAAAACTGTTTTTT. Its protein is CSVGQNEKLFF.

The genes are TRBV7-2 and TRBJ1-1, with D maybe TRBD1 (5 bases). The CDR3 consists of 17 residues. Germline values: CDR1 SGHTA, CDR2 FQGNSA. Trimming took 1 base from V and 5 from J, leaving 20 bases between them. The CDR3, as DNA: TGTGCCAGCAGCTTAGGGTGGCTGGGGTCGGGGGTAACTGAAGCTTTCTTT. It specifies CASSLGWLGSGVTEAFF.

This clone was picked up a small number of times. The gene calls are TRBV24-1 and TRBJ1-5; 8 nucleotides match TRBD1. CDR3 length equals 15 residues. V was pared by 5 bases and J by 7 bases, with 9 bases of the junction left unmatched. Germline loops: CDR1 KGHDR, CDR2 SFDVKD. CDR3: CATSVRDRTIQPQHF. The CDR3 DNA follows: TGTGCCACCAGTGTTAGGGACAGGACGATACAGCCCCAGCATTTT.

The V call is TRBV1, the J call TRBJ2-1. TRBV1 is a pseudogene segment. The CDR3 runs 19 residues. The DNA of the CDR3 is TGCACCAGCAGCCAAGATTGGACCCTAAGCCTGAGCTCCTACAATGAGCAGTTCTTC. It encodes CTSSQDWTLSLSSYNEQFF.

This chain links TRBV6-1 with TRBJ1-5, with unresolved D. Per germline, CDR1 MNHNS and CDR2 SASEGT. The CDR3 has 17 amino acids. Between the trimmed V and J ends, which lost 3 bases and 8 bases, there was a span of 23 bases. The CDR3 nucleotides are TGTGCCAGCAGTGACCAGGTCGGAGGTGGAGGTGGTGAGCCCCAGCATTTT. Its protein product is CASSDQVGGGGGEPQHF.

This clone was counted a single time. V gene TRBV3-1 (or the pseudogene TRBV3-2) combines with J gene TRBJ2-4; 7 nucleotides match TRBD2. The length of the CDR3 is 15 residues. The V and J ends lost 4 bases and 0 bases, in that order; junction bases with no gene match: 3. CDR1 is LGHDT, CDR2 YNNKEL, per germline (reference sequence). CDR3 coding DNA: TGTGCCAGCAGCCGCGGGGGACTAGCCAAAAACATTCAGTACTTC. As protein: CASSRGGLAKNIQYF.

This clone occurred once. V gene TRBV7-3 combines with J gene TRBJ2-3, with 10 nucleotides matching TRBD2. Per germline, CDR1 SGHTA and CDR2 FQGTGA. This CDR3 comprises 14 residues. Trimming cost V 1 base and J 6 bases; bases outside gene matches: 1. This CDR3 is CASSLRGLADTQYF. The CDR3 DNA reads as TGTGCCAGCAGCTTAAGGGGACTAGCGGATACGCAGTATTTT.

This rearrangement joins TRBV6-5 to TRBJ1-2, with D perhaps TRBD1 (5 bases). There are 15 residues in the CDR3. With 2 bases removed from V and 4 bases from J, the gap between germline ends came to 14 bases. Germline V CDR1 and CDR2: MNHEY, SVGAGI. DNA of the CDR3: TGTGCCAGCAGTTACCGTCACGGGGGTGCCTATGGCTACACCTTC. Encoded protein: CASSYRHGGAYGYTF.

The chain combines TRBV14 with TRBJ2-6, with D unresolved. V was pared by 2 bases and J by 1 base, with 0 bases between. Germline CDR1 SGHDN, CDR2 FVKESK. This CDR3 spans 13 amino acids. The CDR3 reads CASSQSGANVLTF. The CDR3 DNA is TGTGCCAGCAGCCAATCTGGGGCCAACGTCCTGACTTTC.